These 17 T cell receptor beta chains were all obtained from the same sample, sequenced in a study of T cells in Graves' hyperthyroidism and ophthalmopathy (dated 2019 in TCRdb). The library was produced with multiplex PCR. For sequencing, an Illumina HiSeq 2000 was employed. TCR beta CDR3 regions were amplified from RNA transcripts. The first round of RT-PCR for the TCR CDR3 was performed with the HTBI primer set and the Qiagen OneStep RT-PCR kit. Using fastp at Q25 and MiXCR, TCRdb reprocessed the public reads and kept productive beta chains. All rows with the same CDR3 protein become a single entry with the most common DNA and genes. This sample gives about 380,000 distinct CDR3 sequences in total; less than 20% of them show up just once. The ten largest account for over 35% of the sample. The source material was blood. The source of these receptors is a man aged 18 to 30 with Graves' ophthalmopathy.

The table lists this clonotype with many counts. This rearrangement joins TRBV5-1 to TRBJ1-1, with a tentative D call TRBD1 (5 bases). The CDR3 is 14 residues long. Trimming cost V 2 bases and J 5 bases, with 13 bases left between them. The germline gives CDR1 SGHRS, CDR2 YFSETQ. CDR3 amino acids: CASSFDGEGTEAFF. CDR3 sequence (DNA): TGCGCCAGCAGCTTTGATGGGGAGGGGACTGAAGCTTTCTTT. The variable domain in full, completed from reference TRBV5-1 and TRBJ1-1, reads KAGVTQTPRYLIKTRGQQVTLSCSPISGHRSVSWYQQTPGQGLQFLFEYFSETQRNKGNFPGRFSGRQFSNSRSEMNVSTLELGDSALYLCASSFDGEGTEAFFGQGTRLTVV.

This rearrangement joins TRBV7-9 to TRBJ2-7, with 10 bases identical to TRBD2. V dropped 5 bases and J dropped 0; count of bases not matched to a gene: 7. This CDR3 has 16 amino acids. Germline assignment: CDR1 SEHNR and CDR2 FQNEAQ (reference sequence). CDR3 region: CASSTDASGGSYEQYF. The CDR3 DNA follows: TGTGCCAGCAGCACAGATGCTAGCGGGGGCTCCTACGAGCAGTACTTC. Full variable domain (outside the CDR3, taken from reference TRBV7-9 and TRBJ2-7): DTGVSQNPRHKITKRGQNVTFRCDPISEHNRLYWYRQTLGQGPEFLTYFQNEAQLEKSRLLSDRFSAERPKGSFSTLEIQRTEQGDSAMYLCASSTDASGGSYEQYFGPGTRLTVT.

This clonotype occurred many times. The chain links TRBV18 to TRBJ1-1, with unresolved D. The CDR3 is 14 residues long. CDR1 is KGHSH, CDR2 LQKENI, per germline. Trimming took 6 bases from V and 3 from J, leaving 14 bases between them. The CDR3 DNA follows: TGTGCCAGCTCTCTGGGTCCGGCGGACACTGAAGCTTTCTTT. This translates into CASSLGPADTEAFF.

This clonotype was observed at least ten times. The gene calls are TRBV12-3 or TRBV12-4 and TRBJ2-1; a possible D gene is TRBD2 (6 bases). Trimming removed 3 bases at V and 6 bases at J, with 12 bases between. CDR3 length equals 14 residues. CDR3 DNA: TGTGCCAGCAGTTTCGGGTCTAGCGCCAATGAGCAGTTCTTC. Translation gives CASSFGSSANEQFF.

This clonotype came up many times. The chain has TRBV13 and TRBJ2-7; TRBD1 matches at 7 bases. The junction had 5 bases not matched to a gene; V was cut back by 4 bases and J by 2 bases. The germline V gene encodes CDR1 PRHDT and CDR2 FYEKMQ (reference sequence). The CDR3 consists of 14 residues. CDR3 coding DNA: TGTGCCAGCAGCTCCGCCGGGACAGCCTACGAGCAGTACTTC. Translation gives CASSSAGTAYEQYF.

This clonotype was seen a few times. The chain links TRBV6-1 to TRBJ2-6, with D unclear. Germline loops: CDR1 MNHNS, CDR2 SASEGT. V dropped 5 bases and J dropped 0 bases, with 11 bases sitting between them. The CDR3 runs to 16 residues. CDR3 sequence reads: CASSSGRTSGANVLTF. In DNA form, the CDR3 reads TGTGCCAGCAGTTCCGGACGGACCTCTGGGGCCAACGTCCTGACTTTC.

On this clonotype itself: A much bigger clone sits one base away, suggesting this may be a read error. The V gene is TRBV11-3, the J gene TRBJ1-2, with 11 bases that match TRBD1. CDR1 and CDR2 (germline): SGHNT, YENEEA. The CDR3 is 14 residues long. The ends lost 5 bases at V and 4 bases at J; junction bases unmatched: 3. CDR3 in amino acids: CASSAGTGGYGYTF. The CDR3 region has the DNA TGTGCCAGCAGCGCCGGGACAGGGGGCTATGGCTACACCTTC. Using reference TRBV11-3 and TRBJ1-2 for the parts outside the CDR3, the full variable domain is EAGVVQSPRYKIIEKKQPVAFWCNPISGHNTLYWYLQNLGQGPELLIRYENEEAVDDSQLPKDRFSAERLKGVDSTLKIQPAELGDSAVYLCASSAGTGGYGYTFGSGTRLTVV.

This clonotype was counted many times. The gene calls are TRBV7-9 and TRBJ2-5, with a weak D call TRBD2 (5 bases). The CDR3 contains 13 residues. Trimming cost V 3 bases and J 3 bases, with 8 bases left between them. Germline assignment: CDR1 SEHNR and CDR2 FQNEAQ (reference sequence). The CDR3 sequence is CASSFGVEETQYF. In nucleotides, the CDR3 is TGTGCCAGCAGCTTCGGGGTTGAAGAGACCCAGTACTTC.

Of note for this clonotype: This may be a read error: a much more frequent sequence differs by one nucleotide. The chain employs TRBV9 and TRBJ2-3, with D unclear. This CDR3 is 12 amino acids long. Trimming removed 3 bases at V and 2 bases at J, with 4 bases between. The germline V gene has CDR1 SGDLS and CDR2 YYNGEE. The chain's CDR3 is CASSDDTDTQYF. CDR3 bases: TGTGCCAGCAGCGATGACACAGATACGCAGTATTTT.

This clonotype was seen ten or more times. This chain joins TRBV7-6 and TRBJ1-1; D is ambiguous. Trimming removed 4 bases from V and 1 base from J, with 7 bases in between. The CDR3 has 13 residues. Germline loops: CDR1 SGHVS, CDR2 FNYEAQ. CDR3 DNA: TGTGCCAGCAGCTCCCCGACGAACACTGAAGCTTTCTTT. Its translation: CASSSPTNTEAFF.

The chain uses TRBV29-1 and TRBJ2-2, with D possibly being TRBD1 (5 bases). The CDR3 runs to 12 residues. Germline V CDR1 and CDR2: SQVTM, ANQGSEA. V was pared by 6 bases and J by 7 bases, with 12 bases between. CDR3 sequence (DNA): TGCAGCGTACAGGACGTGGGCGGGGAGCTGTTTTTT. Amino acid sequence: CSVQDVGGELFF.

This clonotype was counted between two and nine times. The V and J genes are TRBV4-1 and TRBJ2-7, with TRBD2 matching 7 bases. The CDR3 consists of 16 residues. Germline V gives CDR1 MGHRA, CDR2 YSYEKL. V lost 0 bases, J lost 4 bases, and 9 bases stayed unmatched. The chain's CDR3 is CASSQEDVAGRYEQYF. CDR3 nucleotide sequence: TGCGCCAGCAGCCAAGAGGATGTAGCGGGCCGGTACGAGCAGTACTTC.

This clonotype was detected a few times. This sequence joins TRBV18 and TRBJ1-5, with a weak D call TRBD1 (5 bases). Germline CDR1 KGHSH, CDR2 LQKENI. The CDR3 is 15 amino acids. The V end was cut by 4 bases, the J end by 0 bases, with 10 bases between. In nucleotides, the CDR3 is TGTGCCAGCTCACAGACAGAGTATAGCAATCAGCCCCAGCATTTT. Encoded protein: CASSQTEYSNQPQHF.

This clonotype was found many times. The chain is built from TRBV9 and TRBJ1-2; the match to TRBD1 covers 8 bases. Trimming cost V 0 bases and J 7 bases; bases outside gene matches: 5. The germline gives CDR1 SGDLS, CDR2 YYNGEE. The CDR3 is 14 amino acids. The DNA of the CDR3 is TGTGCCAGCAGCGTAGAGCAGGGGGCTCGTGGCTACACCTTC. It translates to CASSVEQGARGYTF.

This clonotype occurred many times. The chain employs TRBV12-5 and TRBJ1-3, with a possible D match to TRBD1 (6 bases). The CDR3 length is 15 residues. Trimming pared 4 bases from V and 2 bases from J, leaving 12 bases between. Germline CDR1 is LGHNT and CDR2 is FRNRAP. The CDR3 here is CASGSETGTGNTIYF. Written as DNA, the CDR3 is TGTGCTAGTGGTTCGGAGACAGGTACTGGAAACACCATATATTTT.

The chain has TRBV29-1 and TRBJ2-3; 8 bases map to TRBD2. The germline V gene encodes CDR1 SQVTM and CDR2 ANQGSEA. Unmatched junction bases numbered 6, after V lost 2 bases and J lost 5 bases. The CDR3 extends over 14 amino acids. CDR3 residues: CSVETGREGDTQYF. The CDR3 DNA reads TGCAGCGTTGAAACGGGTCGGGAGGGAGATACGCAGTATTTT.

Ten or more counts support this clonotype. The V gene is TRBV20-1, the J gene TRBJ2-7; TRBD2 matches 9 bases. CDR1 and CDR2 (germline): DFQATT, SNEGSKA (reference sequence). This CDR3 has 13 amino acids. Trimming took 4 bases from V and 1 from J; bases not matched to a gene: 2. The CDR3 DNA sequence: TGCAGTGCTACTAGCGGGGCGTCCTACGAGCAGTACTTC. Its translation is CSATSGASYEQYF.